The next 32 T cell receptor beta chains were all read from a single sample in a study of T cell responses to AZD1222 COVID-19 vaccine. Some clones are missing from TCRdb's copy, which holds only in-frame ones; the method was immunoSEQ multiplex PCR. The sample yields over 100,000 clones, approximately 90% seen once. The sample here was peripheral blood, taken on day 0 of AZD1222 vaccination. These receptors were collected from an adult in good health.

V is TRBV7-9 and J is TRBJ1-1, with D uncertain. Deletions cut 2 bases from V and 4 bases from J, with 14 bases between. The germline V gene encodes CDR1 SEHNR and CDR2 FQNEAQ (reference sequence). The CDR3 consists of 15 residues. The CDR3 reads CASSLQLPSGTEAFF. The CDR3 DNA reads TGTGCCAGCAGCTTACAGCTACCGTCGGGCACTGAAGCTTTCTTT.

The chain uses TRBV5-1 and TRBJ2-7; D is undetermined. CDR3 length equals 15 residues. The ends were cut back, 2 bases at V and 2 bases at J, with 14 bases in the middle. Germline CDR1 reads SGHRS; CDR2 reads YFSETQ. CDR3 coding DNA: TGCGCCAGCAGCTTAGACGGCAGAAGGGCCTACGAGCAGTACTTC. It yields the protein CASSLDGRRAYEQYF.

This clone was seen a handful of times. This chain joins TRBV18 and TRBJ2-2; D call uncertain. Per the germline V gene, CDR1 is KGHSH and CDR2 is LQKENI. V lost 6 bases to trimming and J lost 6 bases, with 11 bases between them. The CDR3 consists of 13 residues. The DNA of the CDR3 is TGTGCCAGCTCCCCAACACAACCCGGGGAGCTGTTTTTT. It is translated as CASSPTQPGELFF. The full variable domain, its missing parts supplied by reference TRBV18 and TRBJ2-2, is NAGVMQNPRHLVRRRGQEARLRCSPMKGHSHVYWYRQLPEEGLKFMVYLQKENIIDESGMPKERFSAEFPKEGPSILRIQQVVRGDSAAYFCASSPTQPGELFFGEGSRLTVL.

As DNA, the CDR3 is TGTGCCACTACGGGACAGAGTAACACCGGGGAGCTGTTTTTT. Translating gives CATTGQSNTGELFF. The gene calls are TRBV19 and TRBJ2-2, with 7 bases aligning to TRBD1. Germline V lookup: CDR1 LNHDA, CDR2 SQIVND (reference sequence). The trim removed 10 bases at V and 2 bases at J, leaving 7 bases unmatched. CDR3 length: 14 amino acids.

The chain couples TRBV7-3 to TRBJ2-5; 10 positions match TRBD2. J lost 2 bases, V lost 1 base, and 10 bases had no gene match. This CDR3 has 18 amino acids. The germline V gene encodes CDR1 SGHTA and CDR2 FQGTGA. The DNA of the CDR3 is TGTGCCAGCAGCTTAAATGGTCTAGCGGGAGTTCAACAAGAGACCCAGTACTTC. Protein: CASSLNGLAGVQQETQYF.

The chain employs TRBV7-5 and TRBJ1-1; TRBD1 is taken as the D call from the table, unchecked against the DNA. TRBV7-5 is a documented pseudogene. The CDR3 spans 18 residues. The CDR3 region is CARSATGHCNRSYTEAFF. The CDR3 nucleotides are TGTGCCAGAAGCGCCACAGGGCACTGCAACCGTTCGTACACTGAAGCTTTCTTT.

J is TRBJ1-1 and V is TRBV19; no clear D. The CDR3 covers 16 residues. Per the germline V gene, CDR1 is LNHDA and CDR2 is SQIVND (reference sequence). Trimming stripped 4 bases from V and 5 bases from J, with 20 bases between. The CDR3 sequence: CASSTLKMTTGTEAFF. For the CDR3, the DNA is TGTGCCAGTAGTACGCTCAAAATGACCACGGGGACTGAAGCTTTCTTT.

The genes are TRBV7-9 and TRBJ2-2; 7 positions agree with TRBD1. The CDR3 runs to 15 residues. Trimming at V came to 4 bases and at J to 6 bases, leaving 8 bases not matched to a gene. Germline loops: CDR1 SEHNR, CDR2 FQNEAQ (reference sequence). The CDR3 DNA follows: TGTGCCAGCAGCTCGACAGGGCCCGTAGCCGGGGAGCTGTTTTTT. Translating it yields CASSSTGPVAGELFF.

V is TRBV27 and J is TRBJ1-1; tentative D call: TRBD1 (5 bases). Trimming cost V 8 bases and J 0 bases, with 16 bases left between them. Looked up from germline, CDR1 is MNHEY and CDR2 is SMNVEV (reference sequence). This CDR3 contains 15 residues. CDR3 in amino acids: CASSKWGGMNTEAFF. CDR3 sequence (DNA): TGTGCCAGCTCCAAATGGGGGGGAATGAACACTGAAGCTTTCTTT.

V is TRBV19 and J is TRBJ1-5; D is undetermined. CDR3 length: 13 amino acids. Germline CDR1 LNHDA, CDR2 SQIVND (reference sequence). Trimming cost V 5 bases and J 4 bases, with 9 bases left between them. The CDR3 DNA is TGTGCCAGTAGTGGGGATACTAATCAGCCCCAGCATTTT. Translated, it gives CASSGDTNQPQHF.

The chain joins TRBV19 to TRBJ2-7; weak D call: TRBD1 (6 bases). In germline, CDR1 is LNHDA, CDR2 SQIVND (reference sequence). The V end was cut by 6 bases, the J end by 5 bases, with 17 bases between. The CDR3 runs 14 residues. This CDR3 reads CASSGTLKRDEQYF. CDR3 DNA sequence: TGTGCCAGTAGCGGGACATTAAAACGAGACGAGCAGTACTTC.

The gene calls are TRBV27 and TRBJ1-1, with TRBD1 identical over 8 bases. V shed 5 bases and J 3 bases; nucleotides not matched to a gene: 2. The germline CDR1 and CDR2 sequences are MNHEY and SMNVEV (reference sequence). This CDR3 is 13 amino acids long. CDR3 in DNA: TGTGCCAGCAGTCAACAGGGGGACACTGAAGCTTTCTTT. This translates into CASSQQGDTEAFF.

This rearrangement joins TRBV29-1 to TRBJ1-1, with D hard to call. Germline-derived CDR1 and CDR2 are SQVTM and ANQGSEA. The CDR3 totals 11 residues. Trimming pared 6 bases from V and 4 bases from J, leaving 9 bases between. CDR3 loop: CSVRAPTEAFF. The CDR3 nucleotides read TGCAGCGTCCGGGCTCCCACTGAAGCTTTCTTT.

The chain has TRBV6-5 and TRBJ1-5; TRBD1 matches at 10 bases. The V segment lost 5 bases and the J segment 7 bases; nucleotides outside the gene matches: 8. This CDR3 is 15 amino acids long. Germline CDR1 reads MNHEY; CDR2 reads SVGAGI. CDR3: CASSTDRGNGQPQHF. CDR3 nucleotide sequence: TGTGCCAGCAGTACGGACAGGGGGAACGGGCAGCCCCAGCATTTT.

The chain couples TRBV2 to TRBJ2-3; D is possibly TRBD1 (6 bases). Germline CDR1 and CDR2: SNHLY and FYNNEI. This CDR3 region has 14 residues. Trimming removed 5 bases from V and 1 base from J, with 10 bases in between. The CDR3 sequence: CASSSQGRTDTQYF. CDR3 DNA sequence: TGTGCCAGCAGTTCACAGGGTCGCACAGATACGCAGTATTTT. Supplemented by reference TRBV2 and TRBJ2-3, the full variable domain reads EPEVTQTPSHQVTQMGQEVILRCVPISNHLYFYWYRQILGQKVEFLVSFYNNEISEKSEIFDDQFSVERPDGSNFTLKIRSTKLEDSAMYFCASSSQGRTDTQYFGPGTRLTVL.

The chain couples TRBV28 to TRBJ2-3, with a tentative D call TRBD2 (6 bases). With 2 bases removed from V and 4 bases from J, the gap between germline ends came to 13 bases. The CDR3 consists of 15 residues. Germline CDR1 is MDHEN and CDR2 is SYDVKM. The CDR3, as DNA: TGTGCCAGCAGTTTACCGGAGGGCCAAGCAGATACGCAGTATTTT. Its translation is CASSLPEGQADTQYF. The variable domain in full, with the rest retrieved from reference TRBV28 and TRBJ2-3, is DVKVTQSSRYLVKRTGEKVFLECVQDMDHENMFWYRQDPGLGLRLIYFSYDVKMKEKGDIPEGYSVSREKKERFSLILESASTNQTSMYLCASSLPEGQADTQYFGPGTRLTVL.

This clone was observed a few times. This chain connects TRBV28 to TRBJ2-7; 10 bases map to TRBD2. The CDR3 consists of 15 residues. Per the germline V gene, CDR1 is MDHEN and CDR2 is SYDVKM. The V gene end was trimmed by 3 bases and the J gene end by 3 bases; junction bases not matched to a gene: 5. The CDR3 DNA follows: TGTGCCAGCAGTTTTGTGGGACTAGCGAGCTACGAGCAGTACTTC. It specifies CASSFVGLASYEQYF.

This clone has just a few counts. The CDR3 coding sequence is TGTGCCAGCAGTCCCCCCCCTGGGCTAGTCTCCTACGAGCAGTACTTC. Translation: CASSPPPGLVSYEQYF. V is TRBV28 and J is TRBJ2-7; D call uncertain. The CDR3 extends over 16 amino acids. From germline, CDR1 is MDHEN and CDR2 SYDVKM. V dropped 5 bases and J dropped 0 bases, with 17 bases sitting between them.

The CDR3: CASSLRTGNTGELFF. CDR3 bases: TGCGCCAGCAGTTTGCGGACAGGCAACACCGGGGAGCTGTTTTTT. The rearrangement uses TRBV5-1 and TRBJ2-2, with TRBD1 matching 7 bases. The CDR3 consists of 15 residues. J was trimmed by 2 bases and V by 5 bases; bases with no gene match: 6. Germline assignment: CDR1 SGHRS and CDR2 YFSETQ.

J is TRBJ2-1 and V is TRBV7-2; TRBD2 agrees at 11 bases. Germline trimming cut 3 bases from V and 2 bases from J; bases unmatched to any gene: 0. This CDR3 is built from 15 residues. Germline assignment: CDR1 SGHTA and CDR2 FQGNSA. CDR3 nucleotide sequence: TGTGCCAGCAGCTTGGGACTAGCGGCCTACAATGAGCAGTTCTTC. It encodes CASSLGLAAYNEQFF.

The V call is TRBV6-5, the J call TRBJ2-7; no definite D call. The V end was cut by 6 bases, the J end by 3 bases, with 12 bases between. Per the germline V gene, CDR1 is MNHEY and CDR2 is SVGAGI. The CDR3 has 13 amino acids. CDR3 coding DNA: TGTGCCAGCAGCCAAACCTGGGGCTACGAGCAGTACTTC. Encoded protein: CASSQTWGYEQYF.

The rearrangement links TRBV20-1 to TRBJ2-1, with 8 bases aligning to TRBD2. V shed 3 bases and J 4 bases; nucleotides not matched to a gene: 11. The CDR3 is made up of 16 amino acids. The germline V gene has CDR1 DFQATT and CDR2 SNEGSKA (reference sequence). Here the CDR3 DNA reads TGCAGTGCTAGTCATGGGCTAGCGGGCCTTTACAATGAGCAGTTCTTC. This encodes CSASHGLAGLYNEQFF.

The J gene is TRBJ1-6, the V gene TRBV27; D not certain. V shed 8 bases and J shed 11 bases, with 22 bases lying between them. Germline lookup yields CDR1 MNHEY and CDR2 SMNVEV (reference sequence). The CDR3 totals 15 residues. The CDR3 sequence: CASLGHRTVGAPLHF. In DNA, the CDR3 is TGTGCCAGCCTGGGTCATAGGACGGTCGGGGCACCCCTCCACTTT.

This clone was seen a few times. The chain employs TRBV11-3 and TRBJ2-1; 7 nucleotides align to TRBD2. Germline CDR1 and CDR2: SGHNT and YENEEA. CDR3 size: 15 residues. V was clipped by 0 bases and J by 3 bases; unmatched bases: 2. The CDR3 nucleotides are TGTGCCAGCAGCTTAGACAGCGGGAACTACAATGAGCAGTTCTTC. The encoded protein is CASSLDSGNYNEQFF. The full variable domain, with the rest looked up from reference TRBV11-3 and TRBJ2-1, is EAGVVQSPRYKIIEKKQPVAFWCNPISGHNTLYWYLQNLGQGPELLIRYENEEAVDDSQLPKDRFSAERLKGVDSTLKIQPAELGDSAVYLCASSLDSGNYNEQFFGPGTRLTVL.

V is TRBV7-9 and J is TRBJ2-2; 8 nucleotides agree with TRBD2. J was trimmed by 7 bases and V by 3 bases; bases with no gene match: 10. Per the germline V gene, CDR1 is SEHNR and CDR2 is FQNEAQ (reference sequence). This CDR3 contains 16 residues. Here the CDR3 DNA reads TGTGCCAGCAGCTTGATGAGCGGGAGTCCTAGCGGGGAGCTGTTTTTT. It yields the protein CASSLMSGSPSGELFF.

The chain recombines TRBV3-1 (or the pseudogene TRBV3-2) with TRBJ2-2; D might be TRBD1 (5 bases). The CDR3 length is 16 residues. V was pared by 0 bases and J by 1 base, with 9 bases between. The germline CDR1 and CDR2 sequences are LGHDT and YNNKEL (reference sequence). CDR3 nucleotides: TGTGCCAGCAGCCAAGAGGCAGGGCTGAACACCGGGGAGCTGTTTTTT. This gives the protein CASSQEAGLNTGELFF.

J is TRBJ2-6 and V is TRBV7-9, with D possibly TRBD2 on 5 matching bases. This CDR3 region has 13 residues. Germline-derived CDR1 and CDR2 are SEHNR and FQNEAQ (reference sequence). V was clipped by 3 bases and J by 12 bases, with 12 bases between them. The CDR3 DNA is TGTGCCAGCAGCTTGGCCCTAAGCGGCGTCCTGACTTTC. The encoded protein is CASSLALSGVLTF.

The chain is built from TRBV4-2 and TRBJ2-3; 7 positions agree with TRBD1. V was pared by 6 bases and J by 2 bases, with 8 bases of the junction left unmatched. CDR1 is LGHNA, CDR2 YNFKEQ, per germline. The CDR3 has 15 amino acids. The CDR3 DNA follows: TGTGCCAGCAGTCGCCCGGGACAGACCACAGATACGCAGTATTTT. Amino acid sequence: CASSRPGQTTDTQYF.

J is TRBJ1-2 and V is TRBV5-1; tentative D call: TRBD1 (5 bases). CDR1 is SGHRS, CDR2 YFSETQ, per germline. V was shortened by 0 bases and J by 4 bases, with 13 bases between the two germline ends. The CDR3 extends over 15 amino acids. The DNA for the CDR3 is TGCGCCAGCAGCTTGGAAGGGAGAGGGGCCTATGGCTACACCTTC. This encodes CASSLEGRGAYGYTF.

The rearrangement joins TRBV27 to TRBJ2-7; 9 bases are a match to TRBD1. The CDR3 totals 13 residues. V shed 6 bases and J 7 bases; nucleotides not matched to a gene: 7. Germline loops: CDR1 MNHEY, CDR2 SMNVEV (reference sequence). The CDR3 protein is CASRLQQGAEQYF. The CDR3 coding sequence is TGTGCCAGCAGACTCCAACAGGGGGCGGAGCAGTACTTC.

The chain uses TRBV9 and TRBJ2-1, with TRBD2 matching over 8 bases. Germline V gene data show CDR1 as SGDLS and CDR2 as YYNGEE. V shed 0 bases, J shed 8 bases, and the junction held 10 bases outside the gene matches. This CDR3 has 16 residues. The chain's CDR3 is CASSVDNRGRWDEQFF. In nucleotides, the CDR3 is TGTGCCAGCAGCGTAGATAATCGCGGGAGGTGGGATGAGCAGTTCTTC.

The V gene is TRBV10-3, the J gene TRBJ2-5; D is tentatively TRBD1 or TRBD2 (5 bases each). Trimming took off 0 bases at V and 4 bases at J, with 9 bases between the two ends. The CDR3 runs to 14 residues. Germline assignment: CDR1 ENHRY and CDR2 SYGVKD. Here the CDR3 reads CAISESAGRETQYF. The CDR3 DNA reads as TGTGCCATCAGTGAGTCGGCAGGGAGAGAGACCCAGTACTTC.